This passage covers 30 T cell receptor beta chains from one sample sequenced in a study of blood T cell repertoires in COVID-19. Method: immunoSEQ multiplex PCR; TCRdb's copy keeps in-frame clones and lacks some. The data show fewer than 250,000 clones, 83% seen once. The sample taken for sequencing was peripheral blood. The receptors were sampled from a human donor in a cohort sampled during active COVID-19.

The chain joins TRBV29-1 to TRBJ2-4, with D unclear. This CDR3 spans 13 amino acids. Germline V gene sequence: CDR1 SQVTM, CDR2 ANQGSEA. Trimming left V 7 bases short and J 2 bases short, with 12 bases between. CDR3 DNA sequence: TGCAGCGCCCGAGCCCCCTCCAAAAACATTCAGTACTTC. Its translation: CSARAPSKNIQYF.

The chain joins TRBV27 to TRBJ2-3, with 12 bases identical to TRBD1. The germline V gene encodes CDR1 MNHEY and CDR2 SMNVEV (reference sequence). J gave up 5 bases and V 1 base, and 4 bases lay outside the gene matches. The CDR3 loop spans 16 amino acids. CDR3 protein: CASSLFGTGGKDTQYF. The CDR3 coding sequence is TGTGCCAGCAGTTTATTCGGGACAGGGGGCAAAGATACGCAGTATTTT.

V is TRBV5-5 and J is TRBJ2-3; TRBD2 aligns across 12 bases. Germline values: CDR1 SGHKS, CDR2 YYEKEE (reference sequence). V was clipped by 4 bases and J by 1 base; unmatched bases: 7. The CDR3 length is 17 residues. The DNA for the CDR3 is TGTGCCAGCAGCCTCTTTCTAGCGGGAGGGGGCACAGATACGCAGTATTTT. This translates into CASSLFLAGGGTDTQYF.

The chain couples TRBV2 to TRBJ1-5, with D uncertain. Germline CDR1 reads SNHLY; CDR2 reads FYNNEI. The length of the CDR3 is 12 residues. Trimming took 9 bases from V and 4 from J, leaving 10 bases between them. The CDR3 here is CASTTRNQPQHF. The CDR3 region has the DNA TGTGCCAGTACGACTAGAAATCAGCCCCAGCATTTT.

This chain links TRBV9 with TRBJ2-5; tentatively, D is TRBD2 (5 bases). The CDR3 totals 17 residues. Looked up from germline, CDR1 is SGDLS and CDR2 is YYNGEE. V was shortened by 2 bases and J by 2 bases, with 19 bases between the two germline ends. CDR3 DNA sequence: TGTGCCAGCAGCGTTTGCAGGAGCTTCGAGGGTCAAGAGACCCAGTACTTC. It encodes CASSVCRSFEGQETQYF.

V gene TRBV5-4 combines with J gene TRBJ2-3; TRBD1 aligns across 9 bases. Per germline, CDR1 SGHNT and CDR2 YYREEE (reference sequence). J was trimmed by 1 base and V by 0 bases; bases with no gene match: 3. The length of the CDR3 is 16 residues. The CDR3 spells CASSLAGTGRTDTQYF. The CDR3, as DNA: TGTGCCAGCAGCTTGGCCGGGACAGGGCGCACAGATACGCAGTATTTT. Full variable domain (outside the CDR3, taken from reference TRBV5-4 and TRBJ2-3): ETGVTQSPTHLIKTRGQQVTLRCSSQSGHNTVSWYQQALGQGPQFIFQYYREEENGRGNFPPRFSGLQFPNYSSELNVNALELDDSALYLCASSLAGTGRTDTQYFGPGTRLTVL.

This chain links TRBV6-4 with TRBJ2-5; 7 nucleotides match TRBD1. The V and J ends lost 6 bases and 5 bases, in that order; junction bases with no gene match: 9. The CDR3 totals 14 residues. Per germline, CDR1 MRHNA and CDR2 SNTAGT. This CDR3 reads CASRDGTVYETQYF. CDR3 DNA sequence: TGTGCCAGCAGGGACGGGACAGTATACGAGACCCAGTACTTC.

CDR3 protein: CATSRDGGRDSPLHF. Here the CDR3 DNA reads TGTGCCACCAGCAGAGATGGAGGGAGGGATTCACCCCTCCACTTT. The V call is TRBV15, the J call TRBJ1-6; D gene ambiguous. In germline, CDR1 is LNHNV, CDR2 YYDKDF (reference sequence). This CDR3 has 15 amino acids. V was clipped by 0 bases and J by 8 bases, with 11 bases between them.

V is TRBV6-4 and J is TRBJ2-1; D perhaps matches TRBD2 (5 bases). This CDR3 contains 17 residues. Germline V CDR1 and CDR2: MRHNA, SNTAGT. Trimming removed 0 bases at V and 0 bases at J, with 12 bases between. CDR3 DNA: TGTGCCAGCAGTGACTCACGAGGGATTGGCTCCTACAATGAGCAGTTCTTC. This sequence encodes CASSDSRGIGSYNEQFF.

The chain couples TRBV7-3 to TRBJ1-6; D may be TRBD1 (5 bases). Trimming cost V 5 bases and J 2 bases, with 13 bases left between them. Germline V gene lookup returns CDR1 SGHTA and CDR2 FQGTGA. CDR3 length: 16 amino acids. The CDR3 region is CASSLGGETYNSPLHF. The CDR3 coding sequence is TGTGCCAGCAGCCTCGGGGGGGAAACCTATAATTCACCCCTCCACTTT.

This clone came up a few times. The chain links TRBV7-9 to TRBJ1-5; 9 bases fit TRBD1. V dropped 5 bases and J dropped 0; count of bases not matched to a gene: 11. The CDR3 is made up of 18 amino acids. From germline, CDR1 is SEHNR and CDR2 FQNEAQ (reference sequence). The CDR3, as DNA: TGTGCCAGCAGCCCACAGGGGGCAGGGGATTATAGCAATCAGCCCCAGCATTTT. Its translation: CASSPQGAGDYSNQPQHF.

This sequence joins TRBV5-1 and TRBJ2-5; 9 bases are shared with TRBD1. After removal of 3 bases from V and 9 bases from J, the junction contained 6 bases not matched to a gene. Germline V gene lookup returns CDR1 SGHRS and CDR2 YFSETQ. CDR3 size: 13 residues. CDR3 amino acids: CASSWGQGFAQYF. The CDR3 DNA follows: TGCGCCAGCAGCTGGGGACAGGGATTCGCCCAGTACTTC.

This sequence joins TRBV30 and TRBJ2-5; no firm D call. CDR1 and CDR2 (germline): GTSNPN, SVGIG (reference sequence). This CDR3 has 11 residues. Trimming took 4 bases from V and 3 from J, leaving 6 bases between them. For the CDR3, the DNA is TGTGCCTGGACTTCGGAAGAGACCCAGTACTTC. Protein: CAWTSEETQYF.

J is TRBJ2-1 and V is TRBV19; TRBD1 agrees at 8 bases. V was pared by 2 bases and J by 6 bases, with 6 bases of the junction left unmatched. The CDR3 runs to 15 residues. Germline V gives CDR1 LNHDA, CDR2 SQIVND (reference sequence). The CDR3 is CASSISPTGVNEQFF. CDR3 nucleotides: TGTGCCAGTAGTATAAGTCCGACAGGGGTCAATGAGCAGTTCTTC. Variable domain in full (rest from reference TRBV19 and TRBJ2-1): DGGITQSPKYLFRKEGQNVTLSCEQNLNHDAMYWYRQDPGQGLRLIYYSQIVNDFQKGDIAEGYSVSREKKESFPLTVTSAQKNPTAFYLCASSISPTGVNEQFFGPGTRLTVL.

CDR3 sequence (DNA): TGTGCCAGCAGTTTTCGGGATAGCAATCAGCCCCAGCATTTT. This sequence encodes CASSFRDSNQPQHF. The genes are TRBV6-5 and TRBJ1-5, with no clear D. CDR1 is MNHEY, CDR2 SVGAGI, per germline. The CDR3 runs to 14 residues. Trimming removed 4 bases at V and 0 bases at J, with 7 bases between.

This clone was seen just once. V usage is TRBV13 and J usage is TRBJ2-3; 7 bases line up with TRBD1. J lost 7 bases, V lost 3 bases, and 4 bases had no gene match. Germline CDR1 is PRHDT and CDR2 is FYEKMQ (reference sequence). CDR3 size: 13 residues. CDR3 nucleotides: TGTGCCAGCAGCTTGAACAGGGGAAATACGCAGTATTTT. It translates to CASSLNRGNTQYF.

A few counts support this clone. The rearrangement links TRBV2 to TRBJ2-2; weak D call: TRBD1 (5 bases). Germline V gives CDR1 SNHLY, CDR2 FYNNEI. V was trimmed by 5 bases and J by 3 bases, leaving 10 bases between them. The CDR3 spans 14 residues. This chain's CDR3 is CASSRARDTGELFF. CDR3 coding DNA: TGTGCCAGCAGTCGGGCCAGGGACACCGGGGAGCTGTTTTTT.

The chain combines TRBV28 with TRBJ2-5; 9 bases line up with TRBD2. CDR1 and CDR2 (germline): MDHEN, SYDVKM. The CDR3 has 15 residues. The V segment lost 4 bases and the J segment 2 bases; nucleotides outside the gene matches: 5. In DNA, the CDR3 is TGTGCCAGCAGTTCGGGCGGGAGGGGTCAAGAGACCCAGTACTTC. This codes for CASSSGGRGQETQYF.

The chain carries TRBV24-1 and TRBJ2-1, with D maybe TRBD1 (6 bases). The CDR3 contains 15 residues. Trimming removed 3 bases from V and 5 bases from J, with 13 bases in between. Germline loops: CDR1 KGHDR, CDR2 SFDVKD. As DNA, the CDR3 is TGTGCCACCAGTGATAGGGACAAAGGGAACAATGAGCAGTTCTTC. It specifies CATSDRDKGNNEQFF.

The chain links TRBV3-1 (or the pseudogene TRBV3-2) to TRBJ2-7, with D perhaps matching TRBD2 (5 bases). V was clipped by 1 base and J by 3 bases, with 7 bases between them. The CDR3 sequence is 13 residues long. Germline V lookup: CDR1 LGHDT, CDR2 YNNKEL (reference sequence). The CDR3 reads CASSQVGSYEQYF. CDR3 sequence (DNA): TGTGCCAGCAGCCAAGTAGGGAGCTACGAGCAGTACTTC.

This chain uses TRBV2 with TRBJ2-7, with 9 bases lining up with TRBD2. Losses at the gene ends were 2 bases for V and 7 bases for J; bases not matched to a gene: 6. From germline, CDR1 is SNHLY and CDR2 FYNNEI. The CDR3 runs to 14 residues. DNA for the CDR3: TGTGCCAGCAGTGAACTTAGCGGGAGAGGGGAGCAGTACTTC. Protein sequence: CASSELSGRGEQYF.

The V gene is TRBV19, the J gene TRBJ1-5; 7 bases line up with TRBD1. From germline, CDR1 is LNHDA and CDR2 SQIVND (reference sequence). The V gene end was trimmed by 5 bases and the J gene end by 7 bases; junction bases not matched to a gene: 5. The CDR3 contains 13 residues. CDR3 nucleotide sequence: TGTGCCAGTAGTGACAGGGAAGGACAGCCCCAGCATTTT. This sequence encodes CASSDREGQPQHF.

The gene calls are TRBV28 and TRBJ1-4; D is perhaps TRBD1 (5 bases). The germline V gene encodes CDR1 MDHEN and CDR2 SYDVKM. The CDR3 has 16 amino acids. Deletions cut 3 bases from V and 0 bases from J, with 11 bases between. For the CDR3, the DNA is TGTGCCAGCAGTTTTGGGGGGATTGCAACTAATGAAAAACTGTTTTTT. It is translated as CASSFGGIATNEKLFF.

A word on this clone: Other DNA sequences from this sample encode an identical CDR3 as well. The chain joins TRBV5-1 to TRBJ2-1, with 7 bases fitting TRBD1. J was trimmed by 3 bases and V by 0 bases; bases with no gene match: 0. The CDR3 is 14 residues long. Germline lookup yields CDR1 SGHRS and CDR2 YFSETQ. The CDR3 spells CASSLGTGYNEQFF. In DNA form, the CDR3 reads TGCGCCAGCAGCTTGGGGACAGGCTACAATGAGCAGTTCTTC.

The genes are TRBV24-1 and TRBJ1-5; 8 nucleotides line up with TRBD1. The germline CDR1 and CDR2 sequences are KGHDR and SFDVKD. V lost 4 bases and J lost 3; bases outside the gene matches: 7. This CDR3 is 16 amino acids long. CDR3 protein: CATSETGAEVNQPQHF. CDR3 nucleotides: TGTGCCACCAGTGAGACAGGGGCGGAGGTCAATCAGCCCCAGCATTTT.

V usage is TRBV12-5 and J usage is TRBJ2-3; 9 bases agree with TRBD1. CDR3 length equals 15 residues. V dropped 1 base and J dropped 5; count of bases not matched to a gene: 4. The germline V gene encodes CDR1 LGHNT and CDR2 FRNRAP. CDR3 DNA: TGTGCTAGTGGTTTGGGAATGGACAGGGGAGATACGCAGTATTTT. It yields the protein CASGLGMDRGDTQYF.

This chain uses TRBV24-1 with TRBJ2-1; the D gene is possibly TRBD2 (5 bases). Germline loops: CDR1 KGHDR, CDR2 SFDVKD. The V end was cut by 4 bases, the J end by 7 bases, with 7 bases between. This CDR3 region has 12 residues. In DNA, the CDR3 is TGTGCCACCAGTGAAAGGACTAATGAGCAGTTCTTC. Translating it yields CATSERTNEQFF.

The chain joins TRBV10-2 to TRBJ1-2, with TRBD1 matching over 9 bases. V lost 6 bases, J lost 7 bases, and 3 bases stayed unmatched. The length of the CDR3 is 12 residues. Germline V CDR1 and CDR2: WSHSY, SAAADI. CDR3 sequence reads: CASSVDRGGYTF. In nucleotides, the CDR3 is TGCGCCAGCAGCGTGGACAGGGGTGGCTACACCTTC.

V is TRBV27 and J is TRBJ1-5; tentatively, D is TRBD1 (6 bases). This CDR3 comprises 14 residues. The V and J ends lost 0 bases and 6 bases respectively, with 9 bases between them. Germline lookup yields CDR1 MNHEY and CDR2 SMNVEV (reference sequence). In DNA form, the CDR3 reads TGTGCCAGCAGTTTATCGATAGGGGGTCAGCCCCAGCATTTT. Translating gives CASSLSIGGQPQHF.

The chain joins TRBV3-1 (or the pseudogene TRBV3-2) to TRBJ1-1; D is perhaps TRBD1 (6 bases). V lost 5 bases and J lost 1, with 14 bases in between. Germline loops: CDR1 LGHDT, CDR2 YNNKEL (reference sequence). This CDR3 is built from 15 residues. The CDR3 bases are TGTGCCAGCAGCACCGTCCAGGGGAAGAACACTGAAGCTTTCTTT. It specifies CASSTVQGKNTEAFF.